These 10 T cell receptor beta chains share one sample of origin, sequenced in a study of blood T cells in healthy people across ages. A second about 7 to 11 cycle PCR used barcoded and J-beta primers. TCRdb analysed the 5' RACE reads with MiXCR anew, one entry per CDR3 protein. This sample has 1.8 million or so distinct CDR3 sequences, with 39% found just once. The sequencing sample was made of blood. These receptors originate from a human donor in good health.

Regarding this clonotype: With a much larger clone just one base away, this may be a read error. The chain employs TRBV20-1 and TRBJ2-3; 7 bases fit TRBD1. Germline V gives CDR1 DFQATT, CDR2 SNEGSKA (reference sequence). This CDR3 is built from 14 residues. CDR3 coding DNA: TGCAGTGCTCCTGACACCACGGGGACAGATACGCAGGATTTT. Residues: CSAPDTTGTDTQDF.

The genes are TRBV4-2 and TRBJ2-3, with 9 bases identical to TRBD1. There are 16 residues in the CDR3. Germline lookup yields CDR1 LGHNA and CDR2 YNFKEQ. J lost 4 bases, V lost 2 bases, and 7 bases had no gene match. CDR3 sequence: CASSQIGTGSADTQYF. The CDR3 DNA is TGTGCCAGCAGCCAAATCGGGACAGGGAGCGCAGATACGCAGTATTTT.

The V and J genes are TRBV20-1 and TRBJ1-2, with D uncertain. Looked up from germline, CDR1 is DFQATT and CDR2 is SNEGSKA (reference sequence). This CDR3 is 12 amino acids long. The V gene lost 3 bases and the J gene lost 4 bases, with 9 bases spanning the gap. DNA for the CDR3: TGCAGTGCTAGTCTCAGCACCTATGGCTACACCTTC. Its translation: CSASLSTYGYTF.

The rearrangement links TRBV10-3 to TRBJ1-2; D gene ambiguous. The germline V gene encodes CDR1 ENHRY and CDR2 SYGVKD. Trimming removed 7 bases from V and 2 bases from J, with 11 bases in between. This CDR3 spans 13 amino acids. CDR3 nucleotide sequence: TGTGCCATCACCGAGGAGAGAAACTATGGCTACACCTTC. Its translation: CAITEERNYGYTF.

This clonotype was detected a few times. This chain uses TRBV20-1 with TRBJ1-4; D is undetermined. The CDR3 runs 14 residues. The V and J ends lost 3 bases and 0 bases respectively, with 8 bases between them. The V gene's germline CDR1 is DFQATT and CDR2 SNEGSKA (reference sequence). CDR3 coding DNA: TGCAGTGCTAGGAGTGGGGCAACTAATGAAAAACTGTTTTTT. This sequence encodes CSARSGATNEKLFF.

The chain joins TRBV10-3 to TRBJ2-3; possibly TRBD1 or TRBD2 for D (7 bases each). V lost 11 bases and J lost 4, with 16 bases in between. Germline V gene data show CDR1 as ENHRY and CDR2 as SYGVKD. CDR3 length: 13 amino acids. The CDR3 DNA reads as TGTGCCGCGGGGGACAGCAATTCAGATACGCAGTATTTT. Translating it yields CAAGDSNSDTQYF.

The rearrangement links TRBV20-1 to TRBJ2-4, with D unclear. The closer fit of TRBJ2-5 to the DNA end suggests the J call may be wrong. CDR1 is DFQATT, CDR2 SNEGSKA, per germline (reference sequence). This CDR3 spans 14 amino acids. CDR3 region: CSARVLKGQETQYF. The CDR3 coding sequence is TGCAGTGCTAGAGTGTTAAAGGGCCAAGAGACCCAGTACTTC.

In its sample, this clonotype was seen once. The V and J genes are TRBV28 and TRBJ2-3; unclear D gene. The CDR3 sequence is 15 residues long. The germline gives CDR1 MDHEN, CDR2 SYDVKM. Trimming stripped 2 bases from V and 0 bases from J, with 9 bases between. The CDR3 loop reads CASSLDLTSTDTQYF. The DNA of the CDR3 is TGTGCCAGCAGTTTAGATTTGACTAGCACAGATACGCAGTATTTT.

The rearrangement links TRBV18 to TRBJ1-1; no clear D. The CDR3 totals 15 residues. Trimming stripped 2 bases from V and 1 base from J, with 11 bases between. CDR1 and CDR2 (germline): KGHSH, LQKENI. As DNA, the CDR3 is TGTGCCAGCTCACCATCCGCAGGAGAGAACACTGAAGCTTTCTTT. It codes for CASSPSAGENTEAFF.

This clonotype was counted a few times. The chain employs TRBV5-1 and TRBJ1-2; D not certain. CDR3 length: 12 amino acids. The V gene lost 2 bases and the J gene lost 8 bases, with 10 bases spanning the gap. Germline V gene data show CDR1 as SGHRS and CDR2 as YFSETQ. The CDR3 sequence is CASSFGRTGYTF. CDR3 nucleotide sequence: TGCGCCAGCAGCTTTGGGCGGACCGGCTACACCTTC.